This T cell receptor (beta chain) was documented in a study of T cells in localized non-small cell lung cancer. Study-wide results and caveats: Appearance in adjacent lung was seen for a median roughly 50 of the top 100 tumor clones. Uninvolved nearby lung showed the greatest T cell clonality, exceeding that found in tumor. Density of T cells in blood, when higher, went with longer overall survival. Because researchers sequenced only one region of the tumor, heterogeneity is still possible.

Note on this clone: Its cognate antigen is unknown.

This CDR3 contains 13 residues. Germline lookup yields CDR1 LGHNT and CDR2 FRNRAP. Unmatched junction bases numbered 5, after V lost 7 bases and J lost 4 bases. Assay: immunoSEQ multiplex PCR; the TCRdb copy retains only in-frame clones and omits some. The table shows 70,000 to 95,000 clones, with approximately 91% occurring only once. The source is a woman between 35 and 75 years old with stage II squamous cell lung carcinoma. The chain joins TRBV12-5 to TRBJ1-1; TRBD1 matches 8 bases. This material consisted of PBMCs, taken before any cancer treatment. DNA for the CDR3: TGTGCTAGTGACACAGGGGGAGGCACTGAAGCTTTCTTT. The encoded protein is CASDTGGGTEAFF.